Each of the 28 T cell receptor beta chains below was sequenced from the same sample in a study of cytomegalovirus exposure and HLA in healthy donors. This PCR relied on a set of 60 Vbeta primers and 13 Jbeta primers. Generated by immunoSEQ multiplex PCR, the TCRdb table keeps only in-frame clones and is missing some. This sample carries around 150,000 clones, around 69% of them seen once, and the ten largest clones take approximately 3%. Sequenced input: PBMCs. These receptors came from a woman in her twenties or thirties in good health and CMV-seronegative.

The rearrangement uses TRBV5-4 and TRBJ1-3; the D is unclear. Deletions cut 1 base from V and 0 bases from J, with 2 bases between. Germline V CDR1 and CDR2: SGHNT, YYREEE (reference sequence). The CDR3 has 13 amino acids. CDR3 in amino acids: CASSLYSGNTIYF. DNA of the CDR3: TGTGCCAGCAGCTTGTACTCTGGAAACACCATATATTTT.

The chain couples TRBV30 to TRBJ1-4, with TRBD1 identical over 10 bases. This CDR3 is built from 14 residues. V lost 3 bases to trimming and J lost 7 bases; unmatched junction nucleotides: 5. Germline V gives CDR1 GTSNPN, CDR2 SVGIG (reference sequence). CDR3 nucleotides: TGTGCCTGGAGCCCCGGGACAGGGGTTGAAAAACTGTTTTTT. This sequence encodes CAWSPGTGVEKLFF.

The chain uses TRBV27 and TRBJ1-5; D is undetermined. V shed 1 base and J shed 7 bases, with 8 bases lying between them. The CDR3 runs 13 residues. The germline V gene encodes CDR1 MNHEY and CDR2 SMNVEV (reference sequence). CDR3 amino acids: CASSLLGGQPQHF. The CDR3 bases are TGTGCCAGCAGTTTATTAGGCGGGCAGCCCCAGCATTTT.

With regard to this clone: Other DNA sequences in this sample translate to the same CDR3. The V and J genes are TRBV28 and TRBJ2-7; TRBD1 agrees at 9 bases. J was trimmed by 3 bases and V by 6 bases; bases with no gene match: 6. The CDR3 length is 14 residues. The germline V gene has CDR1 MDHEN and CDR2 SYDVKM. The CDR3 DNA reads TGTGCCAGCAGCCCCGGGACAGGGAGCTACGAGCAGTACTTC. Translating gives CASSPGTGSYEQYF.

The DNA of the CDR3 is TGTGCCAGCGGCCCTCAACAGGGGAATATTCAGCCCCAGCATTTT. Translated: CASGPQQGNIQPQHF. J is TRBJ1-5 and V is TRBV2; 7 nucleotides align to TRBD1. The V gene end was trimmed by 8 bases and the J gene end by 6 bases; junction bases not matched to a gene: 13. CDR1 and CDR2 (germline): SNHLY, FYNNEI. The CDR3 loop spans 15 amino acids. Based on the CDR3 plus reference TRBV2 and TRBJ1-5, the full variable domain is EPEVTQTPSHQVTQMGQEVILRCVPISNHLYFYWYRQILGQKVEFLVSFYNNEISEKSEIFDDQFSVERPDGSNFTLKIRSTKLEDSAMYFCASGPQQGNIQPQHFGDGTRLSIL.

This sequence joins TRBV5-1 and TRBJ1-5; D is undetermined. Germline values: CDR1 SGHRS, CDR2 YFSETQ. The V end lost 0 bases, the J end lost 7 bases, and 11 bases lay between the germline ends. The CDR3 contains 14 residues. CDR3 sequence (DNA): TGCGCCAGCAGCTTGGGTGGTACAGAACAGCCCCAGCATTTT. Protein: CASSLGGTEQPQHF.

DNA for the CDR3: TGTGCCTGGAGAGGGATGGACAGAAGTAATGAAAAACTGTTTTTT. Protein sequence: CAWRGMDRSNEKLFF. J is TRBJ1-4 and V is TRBV30; D is perhaps TRBD1 (6 bases). This CDR3 spans 15 amino acids. Germline CDR1 and CDR2: GTSNPN and SVGIG (reference sequence). Trimming shortened V by 3 bases and J by 4 bases, and 15 bases separated the two germline ends.

This sequence joins TRBV9 and TRBJ2-7; 7 nucleotides align to TRBD2. The V segment lost 3 bases and the J segment 5 bases; nucleotides outside the gene matches: 11. The germline V gene encodes CDR1 SGDLS and CDR2 YYNGEE. CDR3 length: 15 residues. CDR3 nucleotide sequence: TGTGCCAGCAGCGCTCTGGGACTATCTCAAAACGAGCAGTACTTC. It encodes CASSALGLSQNEQYF.

The gene calls are TRBV28 and TRBJ2-1; D gene uncertain. CDR1 is MDHEN, CDR2 SYDVKM, per germline. V dropped 3 bases and J dropped 6 bases, with 6 bases sitting between them. The CDR3 is 12 amino acids. CDR3 DNA: TGTGCCAGCAGTTTTAATCCCAATGAGCAGTTCTTC. It encodes CASSFNPNEQFF.

The J gene is TRBJ2-7, the V gene TRBV28, with 8 bases that match TRBD2. The CDR3 consists of 14 residues. The V gene's germline CDR1 is MDHEN and CDR2 SYDVKM. V shed 2 bases and J 3 bases; nucleotides not matched to a gene: 3. CDR3 nucleotides: TGTGCCAGCAGTTTAAAGCGGGGGCTCTACGAGCAGTACTTC. Encoded protein: CASSLKRGLYEQYF.

For the CDR3, the DNA is TGTGCCAGCAGTTACCGACTCGCGAATCGTAATGAGCAGTTCTTC. This encodes CASSYRLANRNEQFF. The chain couples TRBV6-5 to TRBJ2-1; D not resolved. The V end lost 2 bases, the J end lost 7 bases, and 15 bases lay between the germline ends. Germline V gives CDR1 MNHEY, CDR2 SVGAGI. The CDR3 is 15 amino acids.

The CDR3 is CASTPLAGNTIYF. DNA of the CDR3: TGTGCCAGTACCCCGCTAGCTGGAAACACCATATATTTT. This chain links TRBV19 with TRBJ1-3; D uncertain. Germline V CDR1 and CDR2: LNHDA, SQIVND (reference sequence). Trimming pared 7 bases from V and 2 bases from J, leaving 9 bases between. This CDR3 has 13 residues.

This chain joins TRBV29-1 and TRBJ2-7; D not certain. Germline V gene sequence: CDR1 SQVTM, CDR2 ANQGSEA. Trimming shortened V by 4 bases and J by 0 bases, and 10 bases separated the two germline ends. The CDR3 extends over 13 amino acids. As DNA, the CDR3 is TGCAGCGTTGTTAACAGAGTCTCCTACGAGCAGTACTTC. It specifies CSVVNRVSYEQYF.

The rearrangement uses TRBV30 and TRBJ2-1, with D maybe TRBD1 (6 bases). The germline gives CDR1 GTSNPN, CDR2 SVGIG (reference sequence). Trimming shortened V by 4 bases and J by 8 bases, and 18 bases separated the two germline ends. This CDR3 has 14 amino acids. The CDR3 nucleotides read TGTGCCTGGATCAAGACAGGCCGGGTGGATGAGCAGTTCTTC. Its translation is CAWIKTGRVDEQFF.

The chain couples TRBV6-5 to TRBJ1-1, with a weak D call TRBD1 (6 bases). From germline, CDR1 is MNHEY and CDR2 SVGAGI. The V end lost 2 bases, the J end lost 1 base, and 11 bases lay between the germline ends. The CDR3 sequence is 15 residues long. The CDR3 spells CASSYAGAENTEAFF. CDR3 in DNA: TGTGCCAGCAGTTACGCAGGGGCGGAGAACACTGAAGCTTTCTTT.

This clone came up a few times. The genes are TRBV2 and TRBJ1-5; perhaps TRBD1 as D (6 bases). The germline V gene encodes CDR1 SNHLY and CDR2 FYNNEI. The germline V and J ends were trimmed by 5 bases and 3 bases, with 11 bases remaining between them. CDR3 size: 14 residues. For the CDR3, the DNA is TGTGCCAGCAGTCAGGACAGTGCCAATCAGCCCCAGCATTTT. Its translation: CASSQDSANQPQHF.

This chain uses TRBV4-2 with TRBJ2-3; 9 bases are shared with TRBD2. The CDR3 length is 16 residues. Trimming cost V 1 base and J 4 bases; bases outside gene matches: 6. Germline V gene sequence: CDR1 LGHNA, CDR2 YNFKEQ. The CDR3 region is CASSQGAGGNSDTQYF. The CDR3 nucleotides read TGTGCCAGCAGCCAAGGGGCGGGAGGGAACTCAGATACGCAGTATTTT.

This clone appeared a few times. V gene TRBV30 combines with J gene TRBJ1-6; D not certain. The germline gives CDR1 GTSNPN, CDR2 SVGIG (reference sequence). Trimming removed 5 bases at V and 9 bases at J, with 11 bases between. The CDR3 has 12 residues. The CDR3 is CAWGRSISPLHF. The CDR3 DNA follows: TGTGCCTGGGGGAGGTCTATTTCACCCCTCCACTTT.

This chain uses TRBV12-5 with TRBJ2-2; the match to TRBD1 covers 8 bases. The CDR3 contains 14 residues. The J segment lost 6 bases and the V segment lost 5 bases, leaving 5 bases of the junction unmatched. Germline V lookup: CDR1 LGHNT, CDR2 FRNRAP. This CDR3 reads CASGPPDRAGELFF. In DNA, the CDR3 is TGTGCTAGTGGTCCCCCGGACAGGGCCGGGGAGCTGTTTTTT.

This clone was observed a few times. The chain employs TRBV9 and TRBJ2-7; 11 bases fit TRBD2. Trimming removed 0 bases from V and 5 bases from J; junction bases left unmatched: 10. Germline lookup yields CDR1 SGDLS and CDR2 YYNGEE. The CDR3 is 17 residues long. CDR3 in DNA: TGTGCCAGCAGCGTAGGGCTAGCGGGAGGTTGGGACAACGAGCAGTACTTC. This encodes CASSVGLAGGWDNEQYF.

The chain combines TRBV7-2 with TRBJ2-7; D is perhaps TRBD1 (6 bases). CDR3 size: 13 residues. The germline CDR1 and CDR2 sequences are SGHTA and FQGNSA. V gave up 4 bases and J gave up 2 bases, with 9 bases separating them. CDR3 DNA: TGTGCCAGCAGCTACCGGGACACCTACGAGCAGTACTTC. Residues: CASSYRDTYEQYF. Together with reference TRBV7-2 and TRBJ2-7, the CDR3 gives the full variable domain: GAGVSQSPSNKVTEKGKDVELRCDPISGHTALYWYRQSLGQGLEFLIYFQGNSAPDKSGLPSDRFSAERTGGSVSTLTIQRTQQEDSAVYLCASSYRDTYEQYFGPGTRLTVT.

The rearrangement joins TRBV6-6 to TRBJ2-3, with 7 positions matching TRBD2. Germline CDR1 MNHNY, CDR2 SVGAGI (reference sequence). V dropped 6 bases and J dropped 8; count of bases not matched to a gene: 11. CDR3 length equals 14 residues. The CDR3 loop reads CASRAATSSSTQYF. The DNA of the CDR3 is TGTGCCAGCAGAGCCGCGACTAGCTCCAGTACGCAGTATTTT.

This clone occurred a few times. The chain employs TRBV5-5 and TRBJ1-4; D is unresolved. With 1 base removed from V and 0 bases from J, the gap between germline ends came to 4 bases. The germline CDR1 and CDR2 sequences are SGHKS and YYEKEE (reference sequence). This CDR3 contains 14 residues. This chain's CDR3 is CASSLSATNEKLFF. In DNA, the CDR3 is TGTGCCAGCAGCTTGTCTGCAACTAATGAAAAACTGTTTTTT.

V and J are TRBV2 and TRBJ2-1, with D perhaps matching TRBD1 (5 bases). The V end was cut by 5 bases, the J end by 3 bases, with 5 bases between. Germline V lookup: CDR1 SNHLY, CDR2 FYNNEI. The CDR3 is made up of 12 amino acids. CDR3 residues: CASSTGYNEQFF. The DNA for the CDR3 is TGTGCCAGCAGTACAGGCTACAATGAGCAGTTCTTC.

This chain uses TRBV27 with TRBJ2-2; D not resolved. V was clipped by 3 bases and J by 3 bases, with 8 bases between them. The CDR3 length is 14 residues. CDR1 MNHEY and CDR2 SMNVEV come from the germline V gene (reference sequence). CDR3 amino acids: CASSLAVYTGELFF. CDR3 coding DNA: TGTGCCAGCAGTTTGGCCGTCTACACCGGGGAGCTGTTTTTT.

The chain joins TRBV11-2 to TRBJ2-3, with D maybe TRBD2 (6 bases). CDR1 is SGHAT and CDR2 is FQNNGV in the germline V gene. This CDR3 spans 15 amino acids. V was trimmed by 1 base and J by 5 bases, leaving 13 bases between them. Written as DNA, the CDR3 is TGTGCCAGCAGCTTAGTAGTTGATAGCGGAGATACGCAGTATTTT. Translation: CASSLVVDSGDTQYF. Together with reference TRBV11-2 and TRBJ2-3, the CDR3 gives the full variable domain: EAGVAQSPRYKIIEKRQSVAFWCNPISGHATLYWYQQILGQGPKLLIQFQNNGVVDDSQLPKDRFSAERLKGVDSTLKIQPAKLEDSAVYLCASSLVVDSGDTQYFGPGTRLTVL.

The chain links TRBV28 to TRBJ2-7; D is uncertain. From germline, CDR1 is MDHEN and CDR2 SYDVKM. V lost 2 bases and J lost 0, with 11 bases in between. This CDR3 comprises 15 residues. CDR3 bases: TGTGCCAGCAGTTTAAAGCTCAGACTCTCCTACGAGCAGTACTTC. The encoded protein is CASSLKLRLSYEQYF.

The V gene is TRBV27, the J gene TRBJ1-1, with 7 bases lining up with TRBD1. The V gene's germline CDR1 is MNHEY and CDR2 SMNVEV (reference sequence). Losses at the gene ends were 1 base for V and 3 bases for J; bases not matched to a gene: 8. This CDR3 spans 16 amino acids. The chain's CDR3 is CASSLLDPRGDTEAFF. The DNA for the CDR3 is TGTGCCAGCAGTTTATTAGACCCCAGGGGGGACACTGAAGCTTTCTTT.